Below, 22 T cell receptor beta chains from the same sample are listed, as sequenced in a study of radiotherapy plus CTLA-4 blockade in lung cancer. Some clones are missing from TCRdb's copy, which holds only in-frame ones; the method was immunoSEQ multiplex PCR. The sample contains about 51,000 clones, around 79% of which appear only once. The sequencing here drew on peripheral blood, taken from a patient treated with radiotherapy plus ipilimumab. The source of these receptors is a human donor with non-small cell lung cancer whose response to radiotherapy plus ipilimumab could not be evaluated.

The gene calls are TRBV2 and TRBJ2-5; TRBD2 agrees at 7 bases. Gene TRBJ2-7 matches the end of the DNA better, so the J call may be wrong. The CDR3 length is 15 residues. CDR1 and CDR2 from the germline V gene are SNHLY and FYNNEI. The CDR3 DNA reads TGTGCCAGCAGGCCGGCGGGAGACCCCTCCTACGAGCAGTACTTC. Translating it yields CASRPAGDPSYEQYF.

This chain uses TRBV6-5 with TRBJ1-4; possibly TRBD1 for D (5 bases). The CDR3 contains 12 residues. CDR1 is MNHEY, CDR2 SVGAGI, per germline. V was clipped by 7 bases and J by 7 bases, with 10 bases between them. CDR3 DNA sequence: TGTGCCAGCAAAACAGGCCCTGAAAAACTGTTTTTT. This codes for CASKTGPEKLFF.

This chain joins TRBV11-2 and TRBJ2-1; 9 bases fit TRBD2. The CDR3 is 14 residues long. Germline CDR1 is SGHAT and CDR2 is FQNNGV. Trimming removed 6 bases from V and 7 bases from J; junction bases left unmatched: 7. CDR3 in DNA: TGTGCCAGCAGGGCGGGAGGGCCTCGGAATGAGCAGTTCTTC. Its protein is CASRAGGPRNEQFF.

The chain uses TRBV5-8 and TRBJ2-7; D is unresolved. The germline gives CDR1 SGHTS, CDR2 YDEGEE. This CDR3 has 19 amino acids. The V end was cut by 0 bases, the J end by 4 bases, with 26 bases between. Written as DNA, the CDR3 is TGTGCCAGCAGCTTGGAGACGACCGACGCGGCTATGTTGAAGTACGAGCAGTACTTC. It encodes CASSLETTDAAMLKYEQYF.

V gene TRBV27 combines with J gene TRBJ2-4; tentative D call: TRBD2 (6 bases). The germline V gene has CDR1 MNHEY and CDR2 SMNVEV (reference sequence). This CDR3 has 16 residues. Trimming left V 6 bases short and J 7 bases short, with 22 bases between. The CDR3: CASSNSREISGNIQYF. The CDR3 coding sequence is TGTGCCAGCAGCAACTCCCGGGAGATCTCAGGGAACATTCAGTACTTC.

CDR3 sequence (DNA): TGTGCCAGCAGTTACGGGGACAGTTCCTACGAGCAGTACTTC. Encoded protein: CASSYGDSSYEQYF. The V call is TRBV6-5, the J call TRBJ2-7; TRBD1 matches 7 bases. The CDR3 spans 14 residues. J gave up 1 base and V 2 bases, and 2 bases lay outside the gene matches. Germline lookup yields CDR1 MNHEY and CDR2 SVGAGI.

The chain joins TRBV14 to TRBJ2-7; D unresolved. There are 16 residues in the CDR3. The V gene lost 3 bases and the J gene lost 0 bases, with 15 bases spanning the gap. Germline CDR1 SGHDN, CDR2 FVKESK. The CDR3 DNA sequence: TGTGCCAGCAGCCACCTGACTCGCGCGAGCTCCTACGAGCAGTACTTC. This codes for CASSHLTRASSYEQYF.

The rearrangement uses TRBV5-4 and TRBJ2-1; the match to TRBD2 covers 7 bases. V dropped 6 bases and J dropped 5; count of bases not matched to a gene: 8. The CDR3 sequence is 14 residues long. The germline V gene has CDR1 SGHNT and CDR2 YYREEE (reference sequence). The CDR3 DNA follows: TGTGCCAGCATCCTCGCCGGGACTAACAATGAGCAGTTCTTC. It translates to CASILAGTNNEQFF.

The chain's CDR3 is CASRPTGGLEQPQHF. DNA for the CDR3: TGTGCCAGCAGGCCGACAGGGGGTCTAGAACAGCCCCAGCATTTT. This chain uses TRBV6-5 with TRBJ1-5; the match to TRBD1 covers 9 bases. Unmatched junction bases numbered 10, after V lost 6 bases and J lost 7 bases. The CDR3 has 15 residues. The germline V gene has CDR1 MNHEY and CDR2 SVGAGI.

The V call is TRBV11-3, the J call TRBJ1-4; D remains ambiguous. The CDR3 extends over 15 amino acids. The germline gives CDR1 SGHNT, CDR2 YENEEA. V was pared by 5 bases and J by 3 bases, with 13 bases between. The CDR3 is CASSPGRGSNEKLFF. The CDR3 nucleotides read TGTGCCAGCAGCCCTGGACGGGGATCTAATGAAAAACTGTTTTTT.

V is TRBV4-2 and J is TRBJ1-1; D is perhaps TRBD1 (6 bases). Looked up from germline, CDR1 is LGHNA and CDR2 is YNFKEQ. Trimming pared 7 bases from V and 5 bases from J, leaving 20 bases between. There are 15 residues in the CDR3. The CDR3 DNA reads TGTGCCAGCACCGGGTGGGGGGGCCAAGAGACTGAAGCTTTCTTT. It codes for CASTGWGGQETEAFF.

The chain couples TRBV7-2 to TRBJ2-1, with 11 bases lining up with TRBD2. The CDR3 has 18 residues. Germline CDR1 is SGHTA and CDR2 is FQGNSA. V was clipped by 3 bases and J by 7 bases; unmatched bases: 14. As DNA, the CDR3 is TGTGCCAGCAGCTTGGCAGAGACCAGACTAGCGGGGCGGAATGAGCAGTTCTTC. Translated: CASSLAETRLAGRNEQFF.

The chain combines TRBV29-1 with TRBJ2-7; D unresolved. Trimming pared 4 bases from V and 3 bases from J, leaving 7 bases between. The CDR3 is 11 amino acids. Germline lookup yields CDR1 SQVTM and CDR2 ANQGSEA. The CDR3 region is CSVGQVYEQYF. The CDR3 region has the DNA TGCAGCGTTGGGCAGGTCTACGAGCAGTACTTC.

The V gene is TRBV7-2, the J gene TRBJ2-7, with a tentative D call TRBD2 (7 bases). The CDR3 is made up of 14 amino acids. V shed 7 bases and J shed 4 bases, with 17 bases lying between them. The germline V gene has CDR1 SGHTA and CDR2 FQGNSA. The CDR3 DNA reads TGTGCCAGCACCCTAGGGGGGGCTGGGTACGAGCAGTACTTC. Translated: CASTLGGAGYEQYF.

The gene calls are TRBV29-1 and TRBJ1-1; possibly TRBD1 for D (6 bases). CDR3 size: 12 residues. Germline CDR1 SQVTM, CDR2 ANQGSEA. V lost 4 bases and J lost 3, with 9 bases in between. As DNA, the CDR3 is TGCAGCGTTGCCCACAGGGACACTGAAGCTTTCTTT. It is translated as CSVAHRDTEAFF.

The chain is built from TRBV19 and TRBJ1-5; the D gene is possibly TRBD1 (5 bases). The germline V gene encodes CDR1 LNHDA and CDR2 SQIVND (reference sequence). The CDR3 is made up of 15 amino acids. Trimming took off 3 bases at V and 2 bases at J, with 11 bases between the two ends. CDR3: CASSIHAGRNQPQHF. CDR3 DNA: TGTGCCAGTAGTATCCACGCGGGACGCAATCAGCCCCAGCATTTT.

This clone showed up just a few times. The rearrangement links TRBV7-8 to TRBJ2-5; D unclear. The CDR3 is 17 amino acids. CDR1 is SGHVS, CDR2 FQNEAQ, per germline. V lost 5 bases and J lost 1, with 20 bases in between. CDR3 region: CASSPWVAAVLQETQYF. The DNA of the CDR3 is TGTGCCAGCAGCCCTTGGGTGGCCGCGGTACTCCAAGAGACCCAGTACTTC.

This chain connects TRBV5-4 to TRBJ2-1; 12 nucleotides agree with TRBD2. Germline loops: CDR1 SGHNT, CDR2 YYREEE (reference sequence). This CDR3 is 15 amino acids long. Losses at the gene ends were 4 bases for V and 8 bases for J; bases not matched to a gene: 7. The CDR3 sequence is CASSLPSGGADEQFF. The CDR3 DNA reads as TGTGCCAGCAGCCTCCCTAGCGGGGGGGCGGATGAGCAGTTCTTC.

The chain carries TRBV10-3 and TRBJ2-5; 7 bases agree with TRBD2. Germline V gene data show CDR1 as ENHRY and CDR2 as SYGVKD. Losses at the gene ends were 10 bases for V and 5 bases for J; bases not matched to a gene: 7. The CDR3 runs 12 residues. The DNA of the CDR3 is TGTGCCAGCTCTAGCGGCAGCGAGACCCAGTACTTC. This gives the protein CASSSGSETQYF.

CDR3 loop: CASSLTKVTDTQYF. In DNA form, the CDR3 reads TGTGCCAGCAGCCTAACCAAAGTCACAGATACGCAGTATTTT. The gene calls are TRBV9 and TRBJ2-3; D gene ambiguous. Trimming took off 4 bases at V and 2 bases at J, with 11 bases between the two ends. Germline assignment: CDR1 SGDLS and CDR2 YYNGEE. CDR3 length: 14 residues.

This clone is classed as medium-sized (0.01 to 0.1%). V usage is TRBV28 and J usage is TRBJ1-5; possible D gene TRBD1, 5 bases. V lost 6 bases and J lost 6, with 12 bases in between. Per germline, CDR1 MDHEN and CDR2 SYDVKM. The CDR3 runs to 13 residues. The CDR3, as DNA: TGTGCCAGCAGATGGGGCGCAGGTCAGCCCCAGCATTTT. Residues: CASRWGAGQPQHF.

The CDR3 sequence: CASSQVGLLRGNYEQYF. The CDR3 DNA is TGTGCCAGCAGCCAAGTAGGTCTGTTAAGGGGTAACTACGAGCAGTACTTC. The V gene is TRBV14, the J gene TRBJ2-7, with D perhaps TRBD1 (5 bases). V lost 1 base and J lost 3, with 19 bases in between. This CDR3 comprises 17 residues. CDR1 and CDR2 from the germline V gene are SGHDN and FVKESK.